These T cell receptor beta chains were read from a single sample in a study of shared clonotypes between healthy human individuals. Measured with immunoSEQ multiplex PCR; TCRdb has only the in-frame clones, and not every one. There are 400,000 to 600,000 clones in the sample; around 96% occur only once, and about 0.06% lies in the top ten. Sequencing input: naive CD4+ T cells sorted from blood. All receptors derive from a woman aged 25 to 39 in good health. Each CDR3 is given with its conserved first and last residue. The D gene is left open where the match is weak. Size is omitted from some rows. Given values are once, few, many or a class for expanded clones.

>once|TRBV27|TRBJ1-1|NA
CASSKGVPTEAFF
TGTGCCAGCAGTAAGGGGGTACCCACTGAAGCTTTCTTT
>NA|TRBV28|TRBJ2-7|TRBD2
CASSLQREGTSSYEQYF
TGTGCCAGCAGTTTGCAGCGGGAGGGTACTTCCTCCTACGAGCAGTACTTC
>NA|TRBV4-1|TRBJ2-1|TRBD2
CASSPKGLAGYNEQFF
TGCGCCAGCAGCCCAAAGGGACTAGCTGGATACAATGAGCAGTTCTTC
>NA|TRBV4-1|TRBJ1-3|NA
CASSQDGTPLYRNTIYF
TGCGCCAGCAGCCAAGACGGGACACCTCTTTATCGAAACACCATATATTTT
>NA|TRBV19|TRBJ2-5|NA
CASSGTIRETQYF
TGTGCCAGTAGTGGGACGATTCGAGAGACCCAGTACTTC
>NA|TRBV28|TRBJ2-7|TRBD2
CASSLSAGRESNEQYF
TGTGCCAGCAGTTTATCCGCCGGGCGGGAGTCCAACGAGCAGTACTTC
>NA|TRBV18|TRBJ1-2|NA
CASSPPGDSGYTF
TGTGCCAGCTCACCTCCAGGGGATTCTGGCTACACCTTC
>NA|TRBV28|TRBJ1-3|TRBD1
CASSSQGARGNTIYF
TGTGCCAGCAGTTCTCAGGGGGCGCGTGGAAACACCATATATTTT
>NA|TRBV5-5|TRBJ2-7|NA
CASSLSRTGSSYEQYF
TGTGCCAGCAGCTTGTCTCGGACGGGGAGCTCCTACGAGCAGTACTTC
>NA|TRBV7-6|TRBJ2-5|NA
CASSFMGAGETQYF
TGTGCCAGCAGCTTCATGGGGGCGGGAGAGACCCAGTACTTC
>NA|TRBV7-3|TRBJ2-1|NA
CASSLKVMVGARNEQFF
TGTGCCAGCAGCTTAAAGGTTATGGTTGGGGCCCGGAATGAGCAGTTCTTC
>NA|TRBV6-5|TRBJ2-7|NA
CASSAWEQGSYEQYF
TGTGCCAGCAGTGCATGGGAGCAGGGGAGCTACGAGCAGTACTTC
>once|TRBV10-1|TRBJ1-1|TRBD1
CASTKGQGAGEAFF
TGCGCCAGCACTAAGGGACAGGGGGCCGGTGAAGCTTTCTTT
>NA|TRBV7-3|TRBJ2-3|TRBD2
CASSSQPGLAVTDTQYF
TGTGCCAGCAGCTCACAACCGGGACTAGCGGTAACAGATACGCAGTATTTT
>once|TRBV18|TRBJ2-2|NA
CASSPPEGGNTGELFF
TGTGCCAGCTCACCACCGGAGGGAGGGAACACCGGGGAGCTGTTTTTT
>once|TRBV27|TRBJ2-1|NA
CASNLGPSYNEQFF
TGTGCCAGCAACCTCGGGCCCTCCTACAATGAGCAGTTCTTC
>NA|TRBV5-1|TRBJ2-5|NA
CASSLVQGTNQETQYF
TGCGCCAGCAGCCTAGTACAGGGCACTAACCAAGAGACCCAGTACTTC
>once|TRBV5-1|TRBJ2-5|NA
CASSLGSGGREETQYF
TGCGCCAGCAGCTTGGGGTCTGGGGGGCGAGAAGAGACCCAGTACTTC
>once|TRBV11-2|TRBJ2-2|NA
CASSLISANTGELFF
TGTGCCAGCAGCTTAATATCCGCGAACACCGGGGAGCTGTTTTTT
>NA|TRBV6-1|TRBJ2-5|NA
CASSEVPTYGGETQYF
TGTGCCAGCAGTGAAGTACCGACTTACGGCGGAGAGACCCAGTACTTC
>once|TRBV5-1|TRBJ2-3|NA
CASSLRGSSDSTDTQYF
TGCGCCAGCAGCTTGAGAGGGTCTAGCGATAGCACAGATACGCAGTATTTT
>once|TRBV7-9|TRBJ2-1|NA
CASSLLDSYNEQFF
TGTGCCAGCAGCTTACTGGACTCGTACAATGAGCAGTTCTTC
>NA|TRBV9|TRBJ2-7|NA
CASSVSTRGHYEQYF
TGTGCCAGCAGCGTAAGTACCAGGGGCCACTACGAGCAGTACTTC
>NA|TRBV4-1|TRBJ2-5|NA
CASSPTGQETQYF
TGCGCCAGCAGCCCGACAGGTCAAGAGACCCAGTACTTC
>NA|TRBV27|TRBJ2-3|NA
CASQSGLSTDTQYF
TGTGCCAGCCAGTCCGGGCTCAGCACAGATACGCAGTATTTT
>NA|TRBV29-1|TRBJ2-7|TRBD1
CSAADRGRGEQYF
TGCAGCGCAGCGGACAGGGGGCGCGGCGAACAGTACTTC
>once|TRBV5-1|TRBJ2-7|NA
CASSLYGSDEQYF
TGCGCCAGCAGCTTATACGGGAGCGACGAGCAGTACTTC
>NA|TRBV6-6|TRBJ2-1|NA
CASRIAVNNEQFF
TGTGCCAGCAGGATAGCGGTAAACAATGAGCAGTTCTTC
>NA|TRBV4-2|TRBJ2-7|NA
CASSVQLGGETYVDEQYF
TGTGCCAGCAGCGTCCAACTTGGCGGGGAGACCTATGTGGACGAGCAGTACTTC
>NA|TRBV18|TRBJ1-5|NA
CASSQGEGTNQPQHF
TGTGCCAGCTCACAGGGGGAGGGTACGAATCAGCCCCAGCATTTT
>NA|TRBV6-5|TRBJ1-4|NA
CASGPLGGSNEKLFF
TGTGCCAGCGGCCCCCTTGGGGGCTCTAATGAAAAACTGTTTTTT
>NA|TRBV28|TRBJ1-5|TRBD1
CASSGTDRGIHPQHF
TGTGCCAGCAGTGGAACTGACAGGGGGATTCATCCCCAGCATTTT
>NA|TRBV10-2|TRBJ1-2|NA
CASSESAGYGYTF
TGCGCCAGCAGTGAGTCGGCAGGGTATGGCTACACCTTC
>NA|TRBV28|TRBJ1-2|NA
CASSLRGSSYGYTF
TGTGCCAGCAGTTTACGGGGGTCCTCCTATGGCTACACCTTC
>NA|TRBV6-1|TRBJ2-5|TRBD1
CASTSQGAGTQYF
TGTGCCAGCACCTCCCAGGGGGCGGGCACCCAGTACTTC
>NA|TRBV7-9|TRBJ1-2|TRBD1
CASSLETGIDYTF
TGTGCCAGCAGCCTCGAGACAGGGATAGACTACACCTTC
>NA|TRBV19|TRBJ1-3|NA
CASSAPPRISGNTIYF
TGTGCCAGTAGCGCTCCCCCACGGATCTCTGGAAACACCATATATTTT
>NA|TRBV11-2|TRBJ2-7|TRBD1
CASSPRDRGAYEQYF
TGTGCCAGCAGCCCCCGGGACAGGGGGGCCTACGAGCAGTACTTC
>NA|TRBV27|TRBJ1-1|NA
CASSPSRSFEAFF
TGTGCCAGCAGTCCTAGTCGGTCTTTTGAAGCTTTCTTT
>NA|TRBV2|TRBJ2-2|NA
CASRPRGRSPGELFF
TGTGCCAGCAGACCGCGGGGCCGCTCCCCCGGGGAGCTGTTTTTT
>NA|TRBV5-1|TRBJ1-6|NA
CASSWDLEGSGALHF
TGCGCCAGCAGCTGGGATCTAGAGGGTAGTGGGGCCCTCCACTTT
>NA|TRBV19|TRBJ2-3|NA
CASSIIVVADTQYF
TGTGCCAGTAGTATCATTGTAGTCGCAGATACGCAGTATTTT